What follows are 20 T cell receptor beta chains derived from one specimen sequenced in a study of blood T cell repertoires in COVID-19. The repertoire was sequenced with immunoSEQ multiplex PCR; TCRdb's copy has only in-frame clones and lacks some. The table records 200,000 to 250,000 clones, about 90% of them present only once. Sequenced sample: peripheral blood. Receptors were obtained from a woman between 55 and 75 years old with acute or convalescent COVID-19.

This chain connects TRBV7-8 to TRBJ1-5; D call uncertain. The ends were cut back, 3 bases at V and 2 bases at J, with 11 bases in the middle. Looked up from germline, CDR1 is SGHVS and CDR2 is FQNEAQ. The CDR3 spans 15 residues. The CDR3 DNA is TGTGCCAGCAGCTTTTCAGAATCAGGCAATCAGCCCCAGCATTTT. Its protein is CASSFSESGNQPQHF.

The chain joins TRBV4-3 to TRBJ1-5; the match to TRBD1 covers 11 bases. The CDR3 is 15 amino acids. The V segment lost 3 bases and the J segment 3 bases; nucleotides outside the gene matches: 1. Germline V gene lookup returns CDR1 LGHNA and CDR2 YSLEER. DNA for the CDR3: TGCGCCAGCAGCCAGGACAGGGGGCCCAATCAGCCCCAGCATTTT. Its translation is CASSQDRGPNQPQHF.

The rearrangement uses TRBV7-3 and TRBJ2-2, with 9 bases that match TRBD1. In germline, CDR1 is SGHTA, CDR2 FQGTGA. CDR3 length equals 14 residues. The trim removed 6 bases at V and 7 bases at J, leaving 6 bases unmatched. In nucleotides, the CDR3 is TGTGCCAGCAGTCGCGGACAGGGGTACGGGGAGCTGTTTTTT. Protein product: CASSRGQGYGELFF.

In DNA form, the CDR3 reads TGTGCTAGTGGTTCCCCCTCGGGGACAGGGAAAGGAGTCCTGTACTTC. It translates to CASGSPSGTGKGVLYF. The chain employs TRBV12-5 and TRBJ2-7; 9 positions match TRBD1. V dropped 4 bases and J dropped 12; count of bases not matched to a gene: 19. The CDR3 runs 16 residues. Germline values: CDR1 LGHNT, CDR2 FRNRAP.

The genes are TRBV19 and TRBJ1-1; D is uncertain. The V gene's germline CDR1 is LNHDA and CDR2 SQIVND (reference sequence). The CDR3 totals 16 residues. The V end was cut by 4 bases, the J end by 1 base, with 16 bases between. In DNA form, the CDR3 reads TGTGCCAGTAGTACCCCCAGTTCAGGCCGGAACACTGAAGCTTTCTTT. Translated: CASSTPSSGRNTEAFF.

The V and J genes are TRBV6-5 and TRBJ2-4, with D tentatively TRBD2 (5 bases). Germline V gene lookup returns CDR1 MNHEY and CDR2 SVGAGI. Trimming removed 4 bases at V and 2 bases at J, with 9 bases between. The CDR3 loop spans 14 amino acids. CDR3 in DNA: TGTGCCAGCAGTTTCGGGGTCACCAAAAACATTCAGTACTTC. Protein sequence: CASSFGVTKNIQYF.

The V gene is TRBV9, the J gene TRBJ2-3, with 9 nucleotides matching TRBD2. Germline values: CDR1 SGDLS, CDR2 YYNGEE. This CDR3 region has 17 residues. J was trimmed by 0 bases and V by 1 base; bases with no gene match: 6. The chain's CDR3 is CASSVLAGIGSTDTQYF. CDR3 coding DNA: TGTGCCAGCAGCGTACTAGCGGGAATCGGGAGCACAGATACGCAGTATTTT.

The rearrangement links TRBV5-5 to TRBJ2-7, with a possible D match to TRBD1 (5 bases). The V gene lost 4 bases and the J gene lost 0 bases, with 14 bases spanning the gap. CDR3 length: 15 residues. Germline assignment: CDR1 SGHKS and CDR2 YYEKEE (reference sequence). The CDR3 loop is CASSRIAGLSYEQYF. The CDR3 region has the DNA TGTGCCAGCAGCCGAATAGCAGGGCTCTCCTACGAGCAGTACTTC.

The DNA of the CDR3 is TGTGCCAGCAGCTATGCAACAGGGGGCCACGAGCAGTACTTC. Its protein is CASSYATGGHEQYF. V usage is TRBV11-2 and J usage is TRBJ2-7; 9 bases align to TRBD1. The CDR3 spans 14 residues. Trimming at V came to 4 bases and at J to 5 bases, leaving 6 bases not matched to a gene. In germline, CDR1 is SGHAT, CDR2 FQNNGV.

The gene calls are TRBV5-1 and TRBJ2-3, with 8 positions matching TRBD2. Germline trimming cut 6 bases from V and 5 bases from J; bases unmatched to any gene: 11. The CDR3 runs 15 residues. CDR1 and CDR2 (germline): SGHRS, YFSETQ. CDR3 DNA: TGCGCCAGCACCCTCTCGGGGGGGGGCCGAGATACGCAGTATTTT. Translation gives CASTLSGGGRDTQYF.

This rearrangement joins TRBV5-6 to TRBJ2-7, with TRBD2 as a possible D gene (6 bases). Trimming removed 3 bases from V and 2 bases from J, with 21 bases in between. Germline loops: CDR1 SGHDT, CDR2 YYEEEE. The CDR3 totals 17 residues. The CDR3 DNA sequence: TGTGCCAGCAGCTCGGGGGTCAAGAAGGCCCTGACCTACGAGCAGTACTTC. It translates to CASSSGVKKALTYEQYF.

In DNA form, the CDR3 reads TGTGCCAGCATTAGAGACAGGGGGAATGAGCAGTTCTTC. Its protein is CASIRDRGNEQFF. The chain employs TRBV12-3 or TRBV12-4 and TRBJ2-1; 9 nucleotides match TRBD1. The trim removed 7 bases at V and 7 bases at J, leaving 5 bases unmatched. The length of the CDR3 is 13 residues.

This clone was observed once. V is TRBV7-6 and J is TRBJ2-1; 13 positions agree with TRBD2. The length of the CDR3 is 16 residues. The germline gives CDR1 SGHVS, CDR2 FNYEAQ. The J segment lost 7 bases and the V segment lost 5 bases, leaving 8 bases of the junction unmatched. The CDR3 region is CASSLTSGRLGNEQFF. The CDR3 nucleotides read TGTGCCAGCAGCCTGACTAGCGGGAGGTTGGGGAATGAGCAGTTCTTC.

This clone was seen only once. The chain joins TRBV18 to TRBJ1-4; D not certain. The CDR3 runs to 14 residues. Germline V lookup: CDR1 KGHSH, CDR2 LQKENI. Trimming cost V 5 bases and J 6 bases, with 13 bases left between them. CDR3 DNA sequence: TGTGCCAGCTCAACGACCCTTACAGATGAAAAACTGTTTTTT. Encoded protein: CASSTTLTDEKLFF.

The J gene is TRBJ2-7, the V gene TRBV14, with D possibly being TRBD1 (5 bases). Trimming took 0 bases from V and 1 from J, leaving 13 bases between them. Looked up from germline, CDR1 is SGHDN and CDR2 is FVKESK. The length of the CDR3 is 16 residues. The CDR3 loop reads CASSQDRLPGSYEQYF. CDR3 coding DNA: TGTGCCAGCAGCCAAGATCGACTCCCAGGGTCCTACGAGCAGTACTTC.

The chain has TRBV28 and TRBJ1-4; D not resolved. The germline V gene encodes CDR1 MDHEN and CDR2 SYDVKM. The germline V and J ends were trimmed by 1 base and 8 bases, with 20 bases remaining between them. This CDR3 is built from 17 residues. The CDR3 DNA follows: TGTGCCAGCAGTTTATTATCCCGGCGACCCGGGAACGAAAAACTGTTTTTT. This codes for CASSLLSRRPGNEKLFF.

The chain links TRBV9 to TRBJ2-7, with a weak D call TRBD2 (5 bases). The V and J ends lost 0 bases and 0 bases respectively, with 10 bases between them. Per the germline V gene, CDR1 is SGDLS and CDR2 is YYNGEE. The CDR3 has 15 amino acids. The CDR3 nucleotides read TGTGCCAGCAGCGTAGATGAGAGGGTCTCCTACGAGCAGTACTTC. It specifies CASSVDERVSYEQYF.

The genes are TRBV5-5 and TRBJ1-2; D possibly corresponds to TRBD1 (5 bases). V shed 2 bases and J shed 5 bases, with 13 bases lying between them. Per germline, CDR1 SGHKS and CDR2 YYEKEE (reference sequence). The CDR3 extends over 14 amino acids. CDR3 nucleotides: TGTGCCAGCAGCTTAAGCCAGGGCGGTTATGGCTACACCTTC. Its protein is CASSLSQGGYGYTF.

CDR3 nucleotide sequence: TGTGCCAGCAGCTTGCGGGGGGCGAGTAACACTGAAGCTTTCTTT. It codes for CASSLRGASNTEAFF. The chain uses TRBV5-6 and TRBJ1-1; D possibly corresponds to TRBD1 (6 bases). V shed 1 base and J shed 2 bases, with 12 bases lying between them. In germline, CDR1 is SGHDT, CDR2 YYEEEE. CDR3 length: 15 amino acids. Based on the CDR3 plus reference TRBV5-6 and TRBJ1-1, the full variable domain is DAGVTQSPTHLIKTRGQQVTLRCSPKSGHDTVSWYQQALGQGPQFIFQYYEEEERQRGNFPDRFSGHQFPNYSSELNVNALLLGDSALYLCASSLRGASNTEAFFGQGTRLTVV.

This sequence joins TRBV4-1 and TRBJ1-5; D may be TRBD1 (6 bases). The CDR3 is 14 amino acids. Germline V gene data show CDR1 as MGHRA and CDR2 as YSYEKL. The V end was cut by 2 bases, the J end by 6 bases, with 11 bases between. CDR3 sequence reads: CASSQTQGSQPQHF. Written as DNA, the CDR3 is TGCGCCAGCAGCCAAACACAGGGTAGTCAGCCCCAGCATTTT.